This T cell receptor beta chain was obtained from a study of blood T cell repertoires in COVID-19. Study at large: COVID-19 samples collected from the United States, Italy and Spain covered acute and convalescent phases.

The CDR3 extends over 15 amino acids. CDR1 is SEHNR, CDR2 FQNEAQ, per germline (reference sequence). The trim removed 3 bases at V and 5 bases at J, leaving 7 bases unmatched. Repertoires were generated with immunoSEQ multiplex PCR, while TCRdb's copy carries only in-frame clones and drops some. The table has about 140,000 clones, roughly 76% seen once. The genes are TRBV7-9 and TRBJ2-5; TRBD2 aligns across 9 bases. This TCR was sampled from a woman between 50 and 59 years old with active or convalescent COVID-19. The sequencing sample was made of peripheral blood. The CDR3 sequence: CASSLGSGSGETQYF. The CDR3 DNA is TGTGCCAGCAGCTTGGGTAGCGGGAGTGGGGAGACCCAGTACTTC. Full variable domain (remainder filled in from reference TRBV7-9 and TRBJ2-5): DTGVSQNPRHKITKRGQNVTFRCDPISEHNRLYWYRQTLGQGPEFLTYFQNEAQLEKSRLLSDRFSAERPKGSFSTLEIQRTEQGDSAMYLCASSLGSGSGETQYFGPGTRLLVL.